This T cell receptor (beta chain) is drawn from a study of neurological immune-mediated disorders. General study results and limits: No CDR3 amino acid sequences recurred among expanded clones across subjects, suggesting private repertoires in all groups.

A single record per CDR3 protein comes from TCRdb applying MiXCR to the 5' RACE reads. The sample includes tens of thousands of distinct CDR3 sequences, more than 9% of them seen just once. This clonotype was picked up many times. As yet, its antigen is unknown. CDR1 and CDR2 (germline): ENHRY, SYGVKD. V dropped 3 bases and J dropped 3; count of bases not matched to a gene: 2. The CDR3 is 15 residues long. The sequenced sample was CD4+ T cells from blood. The V and J genes are TRBV10-3 and TRBJ1-4; 9 bases agree with TRBD1. This receptor was taken from a young woman with HTLV-1-associated myelopathy (HAM/TSP). For the CDR3, the DNA is TGTGCCATCAGTGAAAGACAGGGGGCTAATGAAAAACTGTTTTTT. Translated: CAISERQGANEKLFF.